Listed here are 26 T cell receptor beta chains from one sample, sequenced in a study of blood T cell repertoires in COVID-19. The method was immunoSEQ multiplex PCR; TCRdb's version includes in-frame clones alone and lacks a portion of them. The sample has about 270,000 clones; 75% to 90% are singletons. Sequencing used peripheral blood. The source is an older woman with COVID-19, enrolled during active disease.

The V and J genes are TRBV5-1 and TRBJ1-2; the D gene is possibly TRBD1 (6 bases). The CDR3 spans 16 residues. V lost 0 bases, J lost 3 bases, and 15 bases lay in between. Germline V CDR1 and CDR2: SGHRS, YFSETQ. The chain's CDR3 is CASSLDVRGRDYGYTF. CDR3 DNA: TGCGCCAGCAGCTTGGACGTGCGGGGGCGCGACTATGGCTACACCTTC.

The chain recombines TRBV3-1 (or the pseudogene TRBV3-2) with TRBJ1-2, with D uncertain. The CDR3 totals 14 residues. Trimming pared 0 bases from V and 5 bases from J, leaving 10 bases between. Germline V gives CDR1 LGHDT, CDR2 YNNKEL (reference sequence). CDR3 in amino acids: CASSQENGLYGYTF. CDR3 DNA sequence: TGTGCCAGCAGCCAAGAGAATGGACTATATGGCTACACCTTC.

The chain links TRBV2 to TRBJ1-5; D gene ambiguous. The CDR3 runs 15 residues. Germline CDR1 and CDR2: SNHLY and FYNNEI. V was shortened by 0 bases and J by 7 bases, with 13 bases between the two germline ends. The CDR3 here is CASSEAKRSWQPQHF. CDR3 DNA sequence: TGTGCCAGCAGTGAAGCTAAGCGCTCGTGGCAGCCCCAGCATTTT.

This clone was found a few times. V usage is TRBV19 and J usage is TRBJ1-1, with D possibly TRBD1 on 5 matching bases. The V gene's germline CDR1 is LNHDA and CDR2 SQIVND (reference sequence). V was clipped by 4 bases and J by 3 bases, with 9 bases between them. There are 13 residues in the CDR3. The CDR3 reads CASSRQSDTEAFF. The CDR3 DNA sequence: TGTGCCAGTAGTAGACAGTCGGACACTGAAGCTTTCTTT.

The genes are TRBV28 and TRBJ1-2; tentative D call: TRBD1 (6 bases). The CDR3 spans 13 residues. Germline CDR1 MDHEN, CDR2 SYDVKM. V dropped 6 bases and J dropped 4 bases, with 12 bases sitting between them. Here the CDR3 DNA reads TGTGCCAGCAGCCGACAGGCGCCCTATGGCTACACCTTC. This gives the protein CASSRQAPYGYTF.

The rearrangement uses TRBV19 and TRBJ2-7; 10 bases match TRBD1. J was trimmed by 7 bases and V by 4 bases; bases with no gene match: 7. The CDR3 totals 14 residues. Germline CDR1 reads LNHDA; CDR2 reads SQIVND (reference sequence). CDR3 amino acids: CASSTPGQGREQYF. In DNA, the CDR3 is TGTGCCAGTAGTACCCCGGGACAGGGGAGGGAGCAGTACTTC.

This clone was seen only a few times. This chain links TRBV3-1 (or the pseudogene TRBV3-2) with TRBJ1-6, with 9 bases identical to TRBD1. CDR1 LGHDT and CDR2 YNNKEL come from the germline V gene (reference sequence). The CDR3 runs 16 residues. V was clipped by 4 bases and J by 6 bases; unmatched bases: 7. The CDR3, as DNA: TGTGCCAGCAGCCGGAGGAGGGGACAGGGTAATTCACCCCTCCACTTT. It codes for CASSRRRGQGNSPLHF.

The chain couples TRBV9 to TRBJ2-7; TRBD1 matches at 8 bases. Germline loops: CDR1 SGDLS, CDR2 YYNGEE. V lost 0 bases to trimming and J lost 7 bases; unmatched junction nucleotides: 9. This CDR3 contains 15 residues. The CDR3 region has the DNA TGTGCCAGCAGCGTAGCGACAGGGGAATTTAATGAGCAGTACTTC. Translated, it gives CASSVATGEFNEQYF. Full variable domain (outside the CDR3, taken from reference TRBV9 and TRBJ2-7): DSGVTQTPKHLITATGQRVTLRCSPRSGDLSVYWYQQSLDQGLQFLIQYYNGEERAKGNILERFSAQQFPDLHSELNLSSLELGDSALYFCASSVATGEFNEQYFGPGTRLTVT.

The chain combines TRBV28 with TRBJ1-1; 8 nucleotides align to TRBD1. Germline lookup yields CDR1 MDHEN and CDR2 SYDVKM. Trimming removed 6 bases from V and 4 bases from J; junction bases left unmatched: 16. This CDR3 contains 17 residues. The CDR3 sequence: CASSQWAGQGGGTEAFF. The DNA for the CDR3 is TGTGCCAGCAGCCAATGGGCCGGACAGGGAGGTGGCACTGAAGCTTTCTTT.

The chain recombines TRBV30 with TRBJ1-2; D is perhaps TRBD1 (6 bases). Germline-derived CDR1 and CDR2 are GTSNPN and SVGIG (reference sequence). Trimming left V 3 bases short and J 4 bases short, with 12 bases between. There are 13 residues in the CDR3. The CDR3 here is CAWSAQGIYGYTF. In DNA, the CDR3 is TGTGCCTGGAGCGCCCAGGGGATCTATGGCTACACCTTC. Complete variable domain (other parts from reference TRBV30 and TRBJ1-2): SQTIHQWPATLVQPVGSPLSLECTVEGTSNPNLYWYRQAAGRGLQLLFYSVGIGQISSEVPQNLSASRPQDRQFILSSKKLLLSDSGFYLCAWSAQGIYGYTFGSGTRLTVV.

This clone has only a few counts. This chain connects TRBV24-1 to TRBJ1-2; D unclear. Trimming removed 3 bases from V and 10 bases from J, with 8 bases in between. This CDR3 spans 11 amino acids. The germline gives CDR1 KGHDR, CDR2 SFDVKD. The CDR3 DNA sequence: TGTGCCACCAGTGATGGGAGGGACTACACCTTC. Residues: CATSDGRDYTF.

The J gene is TRBJ2-1, the V gene TRBV4-2; 8 bases agree with TRBD2. Germline trimming cut 5 bases from V and 10 bases from J; bases unmatched to any gene: 1. This CDR3 spans 11 amino acids. Per the germline V gene, CDR1 is LGHNA and CDR2 is YNFKEQ. The CDR3 DNA follows: TGTGCCAGCAGCTCTAGCGGGGAGCAGTTCTTC. This sequence encodes CASSSSGEQFF.

This chain joins TRBV12-3 or TRBV12-4 and TRBJ2-7; 8 nucleotides match TRBD1. Trimming took 6 bases from V and 3 from J; bases not matched to a gene: 4. The length of the CDR3 is 13 residues. For the CDR3, the DNA is TGTGCCAGCAGCCGAACAGGGGGCTACGAGCAGTACTTC. Translating gives CASSRTGGYEQYF.

This clone occurred once. A junction end diverges from the germline sequence, so it may reflect a read error. The CDR3 coding sequence is TGTGTTAGTGGTTTGCCCAGTAGACAGGGGTCGATTGGCACTGAAGCTTTCTTT. It specifies CVSGLPSRQGSIGTEAFF. The chain links TRBV12-5 to TRBJ1-1, with 8 bases matching TRBD1. The V gene's germline CDR1 is LGHNT and CDR2 FRNRAP. The CDR3 has 18 residues. Variable domain in full (rest from reference TRBV12-5 and TRBJ1-1): DARVTQTPRHKVTEMGQEVTMRCQPILGHNTVFWYRQTMMQGLELLAYFRNRAPLDDSGMPKDRFSAEMPDATLATLKIQPSEPRDSAVYFCVSGLPSRQGSIGTEAFFGQGTRLTVV.

The table lists this clone with a few counts. This chain links TRBV6-1 with TRBJ1-6; D unresolved. The V end was cut by 3 bases, the J end by 8 bases, with 8 bases between. CDR1 is MNHNS, CDR2 SASEGT, per germline. CDR3 length equals 13 residues. The CDR3 bases are TGTGCCAGCAGTGACCGCGGGGATTCACCCCTCCACTTT. Translation gives CASSDRGDSPLHF.

The CDR3 region is CASSSGGASMNTEAFF. The CDR3 DNA reads TGTGCCAGCAGCTCAGGGGGCGCCAGCATGAACACTGAAGCTTTCTTT. The chain links TRBV5-4 to TRBJ1-1, with 8 bases identical to TRBD1. This CDR3 spans 16 amino acids. V shed 3 bases and J 0 bases; nucleotides not matched to a gene: 7. From germline, CDR1 is SGHNT and CDR2 YYREEE (reference sequence).

V gene TRBV2 combines with J gene TRBJ2-1; TRBD2 might be the D (5 bases). Germline values: CDR1 SNHLY, CDR2 FYNNEI. V was cut by 8 bases and J by 0 bases, with 14 bases left in between. The CDR3 totals 15 residues. CDR3 loop: CASLRESSSYNEQFF. The DNA of the CDR3 is TGTGCCAGCCTGAGGGAATCTAGCTCCTACAATGAGCAGTTCTTC.

This clone was seen a handful of times. This sequence joins TRBV10-3 and TRBJ1-1; D unresolved. CDR1 is ENHRY and CDR2 is SYGVKD in the germline V gene. V lost 6 bases and J lost 3, with 11 bases in between. This CDR3 is built from 13 residues. The CDR3 region has the DNA TGTGCCATCAGCACCTCGCGAGACACTGAAGCTTTCTTT. It specifies CAISTSRDTEAFF.

The rearrangement links TRBV3-1 (or the pseudogene TRBV3-2) to TRBJ2-7; 8 bases are shared with TRBD1. This CDR3 is built from 14 residues. J was trimmed by 3 bases and V by 4 bases; bases with no gene match: 5. Germline V gene sequence: CDR1 LGHDT, CDR2 YNNKEL (reference sequence). DNA for the CDR3: TGTGCCAGCAGCCGCGGACAGGGCCTCTACGAGCAGTACTTC. Its translation is CASSRGQGLYEQYF.

This clone was seen a handful of times. The gene calls are TRBV5-6 and TRBJ2-7, with 9 bases lining up with TRBD2. This CDR3 is 15 amino acids long. Germline values: CDR1 SGHDT, CDR2 YYEEEE. The J segment lost 7 bases and the V segment lost 0 bases, leaving 8 bases of the junction unmatched. The CDR3: CASSLGAGGSREQYF. The CDR3 DNA reads TGTGCCAGCAGCTTGGGAGCGGGGGGCTCTCGGGAGCAGTACTTC.

The chain has TRBV2 and TRBJ1-2, with a weak D call TRBD1 (6 bases). The CDR3 is 15 residues long. Germline V lookup: CDR1 SNHLY, CDR2 FYNNEI. V lost 0 bases, J lost 4 bases, and 12 bases lay in between. CDR3 residues: CASSEAAGVAYGYTF. CDR3 nucleotides: TGTGCCAGCAGTGAAGCGGCAGGGGTTGCCTATGGCTACACCTTC. Together with reference TRBV2 and TRBJ1-2, the CDR3 gives the full variable domain: EPEVTQTPSHQVTQMGQEVILRCVPISNHLYFYWYRQILGQKVEFLVSFYNNEISEKSEIFDDQFSVERPDGSNFTLKIRSTKLEDSAMYFCASSEAAGVAYGYTFGSGTRLTVV.

The genes are TRBV14 and TRBJ1-2, with 9 bases fitting TRBD1. The V gene end was trimmed by 5 bases and the J gene end by 4 bases; junction bases not matched to a gene: 11. The CDR3 consists of 16 residues. The germline gives CDR1 SGHDN, CDR2 FVKESK. DNA of the CDR3: TGTGCCAGCAGCGGTGGACAGGGGCCATCGCCCTATGGCTACACCTTC. This gives the protein CASSGGQGPSPYGYTF. The whole variable domain, remainder taken from reference TRBV14 and TRBJ1-2, is EAGVTQFPSHSVIEKGQTVTLRCDPISGHDNLYWYRRVMGKEIKFLLHFVKESKQDESGMPNNRFLAERTGGTYSTLKVQPAELEDSGVYFCASSGGQGPSPYGYTFGSGTRLTVV.

The chain combines TRBV19 with TRBJ1-1, with D maybe TRBD1 (6 bases). V was clipped by 3 bases and J by 3 bases, with 14 bases between them. Germline CDR1 LNHDA, CDR2 SQIVND (reference sequence). This CDR3 has 15 residues. The CDR3 nucleotides are TGTGCCAGTAGTATCCAAGGGGGGGCGGACACTGAAGCTTTCTTT. Translation: CASSIQGGADTEAFF.

This chain connects TRBV18 to TRBJ2-7, with 8 positions matching TRBD1. The CDR3 consists of 14 residues. V shed 0 bases and J 5 bases; nucleotides not matched to a gene: 3. Germline CDR1 reads KGHSH; CDR2 reads LQKENI. The chain's CDR3 is CASSPPGQANEQYF. The CDR3 nucleotides read TGTGCCAGCTCACCACCGGGACAGGCCAACGAGCAGTACTTC.

This clone was seen only a few times. The V and J genes are TRBV5-1 and TRBJ1-1; D might be TRBD1 (6 bases). This CDR3 has 14 residues. CDR1 and CDR2 (germline): SGHRS, YFSETQ. V shed 3 bases and J shed 0 bases, with 9 bases lying between them. This CDR3 reads CASSSGQMNTEAFF. The CDR3 coding sequence is TGCGCCAGCAGCTCAGGACAGATGAACACTGAAGCTTTCTTT.

V is TRBV5-1 and J is TRBJ2-1; 12 bases map to TRBD2. Germline V gives CDR1 SGHRS, CDR2 YFSETQ. This CDR3 spans 18 amino acids. J lost 5 bases, V lost 0 bases, and 9 bases had no gene match. The CDR3 loop is CASSLASGGVPRNNEQFF. CDR3 nucleotides: TGCGCCAGCAGCTTGGCTAGCGGGGGGGTACCCCGAAACAATGAGCAGTTCTTC.